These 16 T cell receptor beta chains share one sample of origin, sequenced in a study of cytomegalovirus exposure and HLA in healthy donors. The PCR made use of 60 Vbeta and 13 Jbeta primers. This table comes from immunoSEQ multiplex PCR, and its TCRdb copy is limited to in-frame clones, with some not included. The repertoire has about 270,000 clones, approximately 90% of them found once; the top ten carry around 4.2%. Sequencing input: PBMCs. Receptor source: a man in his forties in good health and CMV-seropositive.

This CDR3 reads CASSSQGTGKIEQYF. CDR3 sequence (DNA): TGTGCCAGCAGTTCCCAGGGGACAGGGAAAATCGAGCAGTACTTC. The chain uses TRBV6-5 and TRBJ2-7; TRBD1 matches at 9 bases. Germline V gene sequence: CDR1 MNHEY, CDR2 SVGAGI. This CDR3 comprises 15 residues. Germline trimming cut 4 bases from V and 6 bases from J; bases unmatched to any gene: 10.

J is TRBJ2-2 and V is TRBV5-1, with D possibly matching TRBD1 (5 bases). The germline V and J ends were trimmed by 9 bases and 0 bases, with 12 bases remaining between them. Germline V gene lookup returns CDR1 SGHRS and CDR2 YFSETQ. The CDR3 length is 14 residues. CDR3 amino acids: CATGRETNTGELFF. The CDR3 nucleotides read TGCGCCACGGGCAGGGAAACGAACACCGGGGAGCTGTTTTTT.

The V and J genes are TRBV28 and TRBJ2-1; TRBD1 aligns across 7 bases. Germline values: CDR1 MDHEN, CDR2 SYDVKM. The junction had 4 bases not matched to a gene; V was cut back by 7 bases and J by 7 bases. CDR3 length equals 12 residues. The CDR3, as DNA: TGTGCCAGCACAGGGGGTTGGAATGAGCAGTTCTTC. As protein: CASTGGWNEQFF.

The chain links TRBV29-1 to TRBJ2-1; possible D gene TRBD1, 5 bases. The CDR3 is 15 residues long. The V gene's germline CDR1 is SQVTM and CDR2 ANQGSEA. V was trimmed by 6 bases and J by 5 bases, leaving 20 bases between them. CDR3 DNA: TGCAGCGTGGGGCCCCTGCAGGGCGCCAACAATGAGCAGTTCTTC. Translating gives CSVGPLQGANNEQFF.

The CDR3 DNA follows: TGTGCCAGCAGCGCCCGGACAGGGGCGACTGAAGCTTTCTTT. Its protein product is CASSARTGATEAFF. The chain links TRBV7-3 to TRBJ1-1, with 9 nucleotides matching TRBD1. CDR1 SGHTA and CDR2 FQGTGA come from the germline V gene. Trimming took 5 bases from V and 5 from J; bases not matched to a gene: 6. The CDR3 has 14 amino acids.

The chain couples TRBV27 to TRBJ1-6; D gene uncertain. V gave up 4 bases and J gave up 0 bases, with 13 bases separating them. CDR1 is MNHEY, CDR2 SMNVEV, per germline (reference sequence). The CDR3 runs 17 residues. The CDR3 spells CASSYGRGSSYNSPLHF. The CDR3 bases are TGTGCCAGCAGTTACGGACGTGGGAGCTCCTATAATTCACCCCTCCACTTT.

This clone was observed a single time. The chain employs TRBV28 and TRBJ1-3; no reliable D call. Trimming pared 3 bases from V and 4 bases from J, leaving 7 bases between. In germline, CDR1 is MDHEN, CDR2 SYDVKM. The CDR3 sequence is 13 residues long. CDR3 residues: CASSLWRGNTIYF. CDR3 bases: TGTGCCAGCAGTTTGTGGCGGGGAAACACCATATATTTT. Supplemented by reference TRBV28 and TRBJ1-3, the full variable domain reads DVKVTQSSRYLVKRTGEKVFLECVQDMDHENMFWYRQDPGLGLRLIYFSYDVKMKEKGDIPEGYSVSREKKERFSLILESASTNQTSMYLCASSLWRGNTIYFGEGSWLTVV.

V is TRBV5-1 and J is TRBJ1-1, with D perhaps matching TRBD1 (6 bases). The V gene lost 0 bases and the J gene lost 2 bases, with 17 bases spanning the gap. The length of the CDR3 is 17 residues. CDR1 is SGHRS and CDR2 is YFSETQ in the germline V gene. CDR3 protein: CASSLEHRATRNTEAFF. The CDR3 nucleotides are TGCGCCAGCAGCTTGGAACACAGGGCCACAAGAAACACTGAAGCTTTCTTT.

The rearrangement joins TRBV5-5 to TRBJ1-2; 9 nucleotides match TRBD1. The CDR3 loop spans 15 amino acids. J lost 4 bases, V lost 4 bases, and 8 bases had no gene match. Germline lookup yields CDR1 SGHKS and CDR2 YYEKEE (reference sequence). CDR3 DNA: TGTGCCAGCAGCGCACGGACAGGGGACCCCTATGGCTACACCTTC. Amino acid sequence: CASSARTGDPYGYTF.

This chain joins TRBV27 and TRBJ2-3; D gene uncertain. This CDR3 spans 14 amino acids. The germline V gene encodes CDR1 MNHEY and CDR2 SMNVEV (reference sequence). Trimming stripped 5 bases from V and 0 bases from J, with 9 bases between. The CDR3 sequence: CASSQAGSTDTQYF. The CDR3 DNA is TGTGCCAGCAGTCAAGCCGGGAGCACAGATACGCAGTATTTT.

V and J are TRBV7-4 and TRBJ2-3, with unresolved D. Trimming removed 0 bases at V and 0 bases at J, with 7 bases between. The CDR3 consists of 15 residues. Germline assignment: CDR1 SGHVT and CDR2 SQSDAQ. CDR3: CASSLAPGSTDTQYF. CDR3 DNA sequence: TGTGCCAGCAGCTTAGCGCCAGGCAGCACAGATACGCAGTATTTT.

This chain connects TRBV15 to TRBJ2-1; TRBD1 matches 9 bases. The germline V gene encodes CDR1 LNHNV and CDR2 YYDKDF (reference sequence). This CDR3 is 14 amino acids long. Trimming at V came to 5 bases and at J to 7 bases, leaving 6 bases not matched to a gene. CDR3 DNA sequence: TGTGCCACCAGCGTGCGGACAGGGGAGAATGAGCAGTTCTTC. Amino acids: CATSVRTGENEQFF.

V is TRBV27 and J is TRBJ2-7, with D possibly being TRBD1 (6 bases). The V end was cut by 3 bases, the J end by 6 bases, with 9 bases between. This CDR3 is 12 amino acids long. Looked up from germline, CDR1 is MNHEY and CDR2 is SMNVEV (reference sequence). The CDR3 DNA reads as TGTGCCAGCAGTTTTAAACAGGGCGAGCAGTACTTC. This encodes CASSFKQGEQYF.

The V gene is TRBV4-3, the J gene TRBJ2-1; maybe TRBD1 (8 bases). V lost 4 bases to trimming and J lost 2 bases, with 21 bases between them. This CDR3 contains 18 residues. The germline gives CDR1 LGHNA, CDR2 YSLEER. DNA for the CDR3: TGCGCCAGCAGCCCTGACAGGGGAGGGAGCGGGACCTACAATGAGCAGTTCTTC. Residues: CASSPDRGGSGTYNEQFF.

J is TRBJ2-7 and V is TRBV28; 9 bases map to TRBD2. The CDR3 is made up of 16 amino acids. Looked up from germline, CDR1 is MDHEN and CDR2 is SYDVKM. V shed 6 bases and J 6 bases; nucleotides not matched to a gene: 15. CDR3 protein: CASSRRLAGDRFEQYF. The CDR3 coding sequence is TGTGCCAGCAGCCGTCGTTTAGCGGGAGACAGGTTCGAGCAGTACTTC.

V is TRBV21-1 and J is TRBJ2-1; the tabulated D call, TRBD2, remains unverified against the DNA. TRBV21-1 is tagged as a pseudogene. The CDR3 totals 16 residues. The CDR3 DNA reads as TGTGCCAGCAGCAAAGTATCCGCTAGCGGGAGCTATGAGCAGTTCTTC. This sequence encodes CASSKVSASGSYEQFF.